These 12 T cell receptor beta chains share one sample of origin, sequenced in a study of cytomegalovirus exposure and HLA in healthy donors (dated by TCRdb to the late 2010s). Libraries were made using the immunoSEQ multiplex PCR assay. Held by TCRdb, this immuneACCESS table contains in-frame sequences only and omits some clones. Under half of the omission traces to an unresolved V gene where checked; the cause of the rest is unknown. This sample is represented by roughly 330,000 clones; approximately 86% of them were singletons. 1.2% of the sample lies in the top ten. The material sequenced was PBMCs. All receptors come from a woman aged 25-40 years in good health and CMV-seropositive.

The V call is TRBV30, the J call TRBJ1-3; D possibly corresponds to TRBD1 (6 bases). Germline V gene sequence: CDR1 GTSNPN, CDR2 SVGIG (reference sequence). This CDR3 has 13 amino acids. Trimming pared 2 bases from V and 2 bases from J, leaving 7 bases between. The CDR3 reads CAWSKGAGNTIYF. As DNA, the CDR3 is TGTGCCTGGAGTAAGGGGGCTGGAAACACCATATATTTT.

The J gene is TRBJ2-1, the V gene TRBV2; D might be TRBD2 (6 bases). The germline gives CDR1 SNHLY, CDR2 FYNNEI. V lost 6 bases, J lost 6 bases, and 18 bases lay in between. This CDR3 has 15 residues. The CDR3 is CASRPTTGTVNEQFF. The CDR3 DNA is TGTGCCAGCAGGCCCACCACCGGGACTGTCAATGAGCAGTTCTTC.

The chain uses TRBV11-3 and TRBJ2-7; 7 bases are a match to TRBD2. The CDR3 loop spans 13 amino acids. V was clipped by 9 bases and J by 3 bases; unmatched bases: 8. CDR1 and CDR2 from the germline V gene are SGHNT and YENEEA. The CDR3 region is CASSRGSRYEQYF. The CDR3 region has the DNA TGTGCCAGTTCTCGCGGGAGTCGCTACGAGCAGTACTTC.

The CDR3 sequence: CASSYTQRSYNSPLHF. The DNA for the CDR3 is TGTGCCAGCAGTTACACCCAAAGGTCCTATAATTCACCCCTCCACTTT. This rearrangement joins TRBV6-5 to TRBJ1-6; unclear D gene. The CDR3 consists of 16 residues. V lost 2 bases and J lost 1, with 9 bases in between. Germline assignment: CDR1 MNHEY and CDR2 SVGAGI.

The chain couples TRBV27 to TRBJ1-5; no clear D gene. The germline gives CDR1 MNHEY, CDR2 SMNVEV (reference sequence). Between the trimmed V and J ends, which lost 1 base and 0 bases, there was a span of 10 bases. The CDR3 extends over 16 amino acids. The CDR3 loop reads CASSLLGPDSNQPQHF. The CDR3 DNA reads TGTGCCAGCAGTTTATTAGGTCCAGATAGCAATCAGCCCCAGCATTTT.

The genes are TRBV6-5 and TRBJ1-3; D not certain. Germline V gene sequence: CDR1 MNHEY, CDR2 SVGAGI. The CDR3 is made up of 15 amino acids. V lost 6 bases to trimming and J lost 0 bases, with 12 bases between them. DNA of the CDR3: TGTGCCAGCAGATCTCTCACCAGCTCTGGAAACACCATATATTTT. Protein sequence: CASRSLTSSGNTIYF.

This clone was seen a handful of times. This chain uses TRBV27 with TRBJ1-5; D is ambiguous. The CDR3 covers 13 residues. V was shortened by 4 bases and J by 4 bases, with 8 bases between the two germline ends. Germline-derived CDR1 and CDR2 are MNHEY and SMNVEV (reference sequence). DNA for the CDR3: TGTGCCAGCAGTTCTTCAAGGAATCAGCCCCAGCATTTT. This encodes CASSSSRNQPQHF.

This clone was detected only once. The chain employs TRBV5-1 and TRBJ2-3, with 10 positions matching TRBD2. The CDR3 spans 17 residues. Trimming cost V 2 bases and J 3 bases; bases outside gene matches: 9. Per the germline V gene, CDR1 is SGHRS and CDR2 is YFSETQ. The DNA for the CDR3 is TGCGCCAGCAGCTTTCGTCCCGAGCGGGGGGGAACAGATACGCAGTATTTT. This codes for CASSFRPERGGTDTQYF.

The chain has TRBV19 and TRBJ1-1; D might be TRBD1 (5 bases). The germline V gene has CDR1 LNHDA and CDR2 SQIVND (reference sequence). Trimming stripped 0 bases from V and 0 bases from J, with 11 bases between. This CDR3 is 16 amino acids long. CDR3 loop: CASSIDPQVLNTEAFF. DNA of the CDR3: TGTGCCAGTAGTATAGATCCACAGGTGCTGAACACTGAAGCTTTCTTT.

The J gene is TRBJ2-7, the V gene TRBV2, with 10 bases fitting TRBD2. The CDR3 is made up of 16 amino acids. The V gene end was trimmed by 0 bases and the J gene end by 7 bases; junction bases not matched to a gene: 9. Germline loops: CDR1 SNHLY, CDR2 FYNNEI. CDR3: CASSEAGRLAGQEQYF. The DNA for the CDR3 is TGTGCCAGCAGTGAAGCGGGGAGACTAGCGGGTCAGGAGCAGTACTTC.

This clone was seen at least ten times. This chain connects TRBV6-1 to TRBJ2-7; weak D call: TRBD1 (6 bases). This CDR3 region has 14 residues. Trimming took 8 bases from V and 7 from J, leaving 21 bases between them. The germline CDR1 and CDR2 sequences are MNHNS and SASEGT. In nucleotides, the CDR3 is TGTGCCAGCTCTCCCGTAGGGGGACGCGGTGAGCAGTACTTC. Translation: CASSPVGGRGEQYF.

The chain joins TRBV28 to TRBJ1-2; 7 bases fit TRBD1. This CDR3 has 13 residues. V lost 8 bases and J lost 4; bases outside the gene matches: 7. Germline CDR1 is MDHEN and CDR2 is SYDVKM. CDR3 residues: CASRGQGGYGYTF. CDR3 coding DNA: TGTGCCAGCCGGGGCCAGGGGGGCTATGGCTACACCTTC.